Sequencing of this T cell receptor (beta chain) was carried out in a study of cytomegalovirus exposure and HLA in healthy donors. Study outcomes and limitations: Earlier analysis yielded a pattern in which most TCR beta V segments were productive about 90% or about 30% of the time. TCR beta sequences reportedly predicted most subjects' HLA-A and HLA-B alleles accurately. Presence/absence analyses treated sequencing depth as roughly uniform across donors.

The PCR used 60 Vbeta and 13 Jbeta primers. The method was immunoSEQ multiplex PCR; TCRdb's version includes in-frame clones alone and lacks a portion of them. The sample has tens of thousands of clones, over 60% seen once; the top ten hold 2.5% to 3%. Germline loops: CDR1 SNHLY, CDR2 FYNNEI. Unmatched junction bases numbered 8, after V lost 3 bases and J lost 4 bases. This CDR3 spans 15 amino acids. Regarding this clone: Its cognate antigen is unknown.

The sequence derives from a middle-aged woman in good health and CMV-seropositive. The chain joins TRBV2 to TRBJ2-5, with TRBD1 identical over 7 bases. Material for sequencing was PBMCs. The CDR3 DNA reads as TGTGCCAGCAGTGAGATAGGGGGCCAGGTAGAGACCCAGTACTTC. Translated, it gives CASSEIGGQVETQYF.